This entry features one TCR beta chain sequence. The CDR3 runs 16 residues. CDR1 LGHNA and CDR2 YSLEER come from the germline V gene. Between the trimmed V and J ends, which lost 0 bases and 4 bases, there was a span of 15 bases. The data derive from a study of blood T cell repertoires in COVID-19. At the level of the study: COVID-19 samples from acute and convalescent phases originated in the United States, Italy and Spain. T cells, B-cell-depleted T cells, or PBMCs provided the cDNA or gDNA that served as material.

Original methodology: Amplified reference gene primers provided the basis for estimating nucleated cell counts. Profiled with immunoSEQ multiplex PCR; TCRdb holds only in-frame clones, not every one. V and J calls and clone size follow that table, whereas D and trimming were derived from the DNA. The repertoire holds 110,000 to 150,000 clones, with roughly 90% as singletons. The chain recombines TRBV4-3 with TRBJ1-2, with a possible D match to TRBD1 (5 bases). This TCR derives from a man between 60 and 70 years old with active or convalescent COVID-19. The sequencing sample was made of peripheral blood. For the CDR3, the DNA is TGCGCCAGCAGCCAAGAGAGCGTCGGGCAGGGCTATGGCTACACCTTC. Its translation: CASSQESVGQGYGYTF.